This T cell receptor beta chain was found in a study of blood T cell repertoires in COVID-19. Overall study: PBMCs, B-cell-depleted T cells, or T cells were the source of the cDNA or gDNA that made up the material.

This CDR3 region has 15 residues. With 5 bases clipped from V and 0 bases from J, the junction kept 2 bases outside the gene matches. The germline V gene has CDR1 SGHDN and CDR2 FVKESK. This clone has a single count. As handled by the study authors: Reference gene primer amplification gave nucleated cell count estimates. Generated by immunoSEQ multiplex PCR, the TCRdb table keeps only in-frame clones and is missing some. The V and J calls and clone size were taken over from that table, and D and trimming were inferred from the DNA. The sample shows around 200,000 clones, roughly 85% of them seen only once. Among Cohort 3 donors, those recovered had two negative PCRs, clearance, or symptom resolution.

The clonotype was recovered from a middle-aged man who had recovered from COVID-19. The sample consisted of PBMCs or T cells enriched from blood (not recorded which). V gene TRBV14 combines with J gene TRBJ2-5; 11 nucleotides match TRBD2. This chain's CDR3 is CASSEGLADQETQYF. The CDR3 DNA sequence: TGTGCCAGCAGCGAGGGACTAGCGGACCAAGAGACCCAGTACTTC.